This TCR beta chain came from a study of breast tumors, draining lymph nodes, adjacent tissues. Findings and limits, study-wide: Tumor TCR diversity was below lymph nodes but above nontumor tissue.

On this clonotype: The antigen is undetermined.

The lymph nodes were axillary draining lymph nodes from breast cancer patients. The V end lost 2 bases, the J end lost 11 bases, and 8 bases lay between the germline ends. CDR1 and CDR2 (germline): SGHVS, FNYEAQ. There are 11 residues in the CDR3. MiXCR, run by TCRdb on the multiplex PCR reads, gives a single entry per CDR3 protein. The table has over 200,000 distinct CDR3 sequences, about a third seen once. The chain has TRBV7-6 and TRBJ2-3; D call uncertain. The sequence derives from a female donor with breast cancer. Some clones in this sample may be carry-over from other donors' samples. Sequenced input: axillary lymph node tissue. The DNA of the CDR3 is TGTGCCAGCAGCTTAATGAATGAGCAGTATTTT. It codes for CASSLMNEQYF.